Below are 3 T cell receptor beta chains sequenced from a single sample in a study of identical twins (dated by TCRdb to the mid-2010s). Preparation of the library involved 5' RACE. The instrument given in TCRdb is Illumina HiSeq 2000. TCRdb redid the processing of the public reads, applying fastp at Q25 and MiXCR, and retained in-frame beta chains. Entries are consolidated by CDR3 protein sequence, retaining the most common genes and DNA. The sample profile shows around 510,000 distinct CDR3 sequences; roughly an eighth of them were found once. The ten largest clonotypes hold about 0.97% of the sample. These same data were also listed under a study on yellow fever vaccine responses in identical twins.

Sequencing was carried out using CD4+ T cells sorted from blood. The receptors shown here come from a woman aged 18-35 years in good health.

This clonotype was observed many times. The genes are TRBV5-5 and TRBJ1-5; D possibly corresponds to TRBD1 (6 bases). V lost 3 bases and J lost 8, with 15 bases in between. CDR1 is SGHKS and CDR2 is YYEKEE in the germline V gene (reference sequence). This CDR3 has 14 amino acids. The CDR3 region has the DNA TGTGCCAGCAGCTCCTCCTCAGGGGCGAAGCCCCAGCATTTT. Its protein is CASSSSSGAKPQHF.

This clonotype was recorded at least ten times. The CDR3: CASSQDFLVSNEQFF. The CDR3 region has the DNA TGCGCCAGCAGCCAAGATTTCCTAGTATCCAATGAGCAGTTCTTC. This sequence joins TRBV4-3 and TRBJ2-1; D not resolved. CDR1 is LGHNA and CDR2 is YSLEER in the germline V gene. V was trimmed by 0 bases and J by 6 bases, leaving 12 bases between them. This CDR3 contains 15 residues.

The chain combines TRBV28 with TRBJ2-2; no clear D. CDR3 length: 17 residues. The V end lost 0 bases, the J end lost 2 bases, and 13 bases lay between the germline ends. Per germline, CDR1 MDHEN and CDR2 SYDVKM. In DNA, the CDR3 is TGTGCCAGCAGTTTATGGTGGCGGAGCCCAAACACCGGGGAGCTGTTTTTT. Its translation: CASSLWWRSPNTGELFF.